This T cell receptor beta chain was captured by sequencing in a study of blood T cell repertoires in COVID-19. Study in general: Specimens from acute and convalescent COVID-19 originated in the United States, Italy and Spain.

Libraries were prepared by immunoSEQ multiplex PCR; TCRdb keeps only in-frame clonotypes and omits some of them. The table lists about 320,000 clones, about 87% of them singletons. This clone has just one count. Trimming took off 0 bases at V and 4 bases at J, with 16 bases between the two ends. CDR3 length: 17 residues. CDR1 MGHDK and CDR2 SYGVNS come from the germline V gene. Sequenced sample: PBMCs or T cells enriched from blood (not recorded which). The TCR sequence derives from a woman aged 18-29 years who had recovered from COVID-19. J is TRBJ2-1 and V is TRBV25-1; tentative D call: TRBD1 (6 bases). For the CDR3, the DNA is TGTGCCAGCAGTGAATATAGGGTGGCAGGGGCGTACAATGAGCAGTTCTTC. Encoded protein: CASSEYRVAGAYNEQFF.